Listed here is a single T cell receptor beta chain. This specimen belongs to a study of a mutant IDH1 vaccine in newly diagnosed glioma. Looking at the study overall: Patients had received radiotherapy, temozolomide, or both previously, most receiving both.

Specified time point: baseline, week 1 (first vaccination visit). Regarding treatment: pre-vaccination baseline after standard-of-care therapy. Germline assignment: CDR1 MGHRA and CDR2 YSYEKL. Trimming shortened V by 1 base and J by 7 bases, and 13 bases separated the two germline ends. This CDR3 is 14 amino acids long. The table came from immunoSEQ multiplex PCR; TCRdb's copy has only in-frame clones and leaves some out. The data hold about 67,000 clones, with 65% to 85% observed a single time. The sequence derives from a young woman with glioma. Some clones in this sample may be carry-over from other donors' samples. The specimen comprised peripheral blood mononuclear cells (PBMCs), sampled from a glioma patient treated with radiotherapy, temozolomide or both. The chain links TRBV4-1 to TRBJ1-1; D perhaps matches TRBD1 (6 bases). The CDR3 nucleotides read TGCGCCAGCAGCCAAGTTAGGACAGAGTATGAAGCTTTCTTT. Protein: CASSQVRTEYEAFF.